This record concerns one T cell receptor beta chain sequence. The specificity of this receptor is unknown. One base away lies a much larger clone, so this may be a sequencing read error. This sample is drawn from a study of CD8+CD57+ T cells in acquired aplastic anemia listed by TCRdb under 2018. A note on the overall study: Extracted DNA from sorted CD4+ and CD8+ cells averaged around 3.5 ug, ranging from about 0.2 to 30 ug. A CD8+CD57+ expansion meant a frequency higher than the mean frequency seen in healthy subjects. Results the study describes overall, beyond this receptor: Roughly 30 CD8+ CDR3 sequences were shared between patients and controls but appeared highly expressed in patients and within their immunodominant clones. Between patients and healthy controls, no significant difference in CD8+ Simpson's diversity was found (P=0.060).

CDR1 and CDR2 were assigned from the germline V gene (reference sequence) as SEHNR and FQNEAQ. Spanning cysteine to phenylalanine, the CDR3 consists of 12 amino acids. Here the CDR3 DNA is all that survives: 36 bases in frame from base 1. Genomic DNA served as template for TCR beta VDJ combination and CDR3 sequence profiling. TCR repertoire sequencing was run on an Illumina HiSeq 2000. The source study handled its data this way. TRBV/TRBJ rearrangement plots, CDR3 size and DJ length profiles, and Simpson's diversity index were used to evaluate the repertoires. The most abundant DNA sequence in the deep sequencing data was taken as the immunodominant clone. CDR3 amino acid sequences were checked for sharing across subjects and were also compared against the VDJdb database and published repertoires. In-frame beta chains were kept once TCRdb had trimmed the public reads at Q25 with fastp and called clones with MiXCR. Merged by CDR3 protein, the rows form single entries marked with the most common genes and DNA. The V and J calls reflect TCRdb's pipeline rather than the authors' work. Within this sample are some 98,000 distinct CDR3 sequences, with roughly two thirds of them counted one time only. More than 55% of the sample is in the top ten clones.

Expansion of CD8+CD57+ cells had been shown by flow cytometry in the patients chosen for sequencing. Every patient had a diagnosis of severe acquired aplastic anemia based on International Study of Aplastic Anemia and Agranulocytosis and Camitta criteria. No therapy had been received by the patients at the time of blood sampling. In this study, sorted CD4+ and CD8+ T cells from the blood of healthy subjects and of severe aplastic anemia patients had their TCR repertoires deep-sequenced. In the USA, patient enrollment took place under clinicaltrials.gov protocols 00001620, 01623167, 00001397, 00071045, 00081523 and 00961064. Ficoll-Paque density gradient centrifugation was used to isolate peripheral blood mononuclear cells. Before DNA extraction, CD4+ and CD8+ T cells were sorted by FACS or by magnetic beads.

The TCR comes from a human donor with aplastic anemia. The chain uses TRBV7-9 and TRBJ2-2; a tentative D call is TRBD2 (5 bases match). The source material was sorted CD4+, CD8+, or CD8+CD57+ T cells (not recorded which) from PBMCs. CDR3 protein: CTSTTIAGELLF. The DNA sequence reads TGTACCAGCACCACCATTGCCGGGGAGCTGTTGTTT.